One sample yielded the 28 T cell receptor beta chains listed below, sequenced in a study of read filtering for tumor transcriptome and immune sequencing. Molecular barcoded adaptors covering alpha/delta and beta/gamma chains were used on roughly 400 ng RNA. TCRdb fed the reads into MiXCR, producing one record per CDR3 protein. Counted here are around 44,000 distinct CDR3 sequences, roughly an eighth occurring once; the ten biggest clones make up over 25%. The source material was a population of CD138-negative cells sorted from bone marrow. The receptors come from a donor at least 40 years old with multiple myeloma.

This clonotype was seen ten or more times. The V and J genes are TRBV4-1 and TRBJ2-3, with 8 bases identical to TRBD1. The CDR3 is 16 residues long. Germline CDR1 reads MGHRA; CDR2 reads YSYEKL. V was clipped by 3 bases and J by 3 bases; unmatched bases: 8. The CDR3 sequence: CASSQDQGAGTDTQYF. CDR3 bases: TGCGCCAGCAGCCAGGATCAGGGGGCTGGAACAGATACGCAGTATTTT.

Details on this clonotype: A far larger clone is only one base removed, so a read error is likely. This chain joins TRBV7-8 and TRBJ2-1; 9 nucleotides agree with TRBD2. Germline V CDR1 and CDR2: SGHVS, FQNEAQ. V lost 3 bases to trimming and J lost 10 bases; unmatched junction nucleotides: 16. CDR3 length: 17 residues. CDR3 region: CASSFGRLAGHWGEQFF. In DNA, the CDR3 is TGTGCCAGCAGCTTCGGGAGGCTAGCGGGGCATTGGGGGGAGCAGTTCTTC.

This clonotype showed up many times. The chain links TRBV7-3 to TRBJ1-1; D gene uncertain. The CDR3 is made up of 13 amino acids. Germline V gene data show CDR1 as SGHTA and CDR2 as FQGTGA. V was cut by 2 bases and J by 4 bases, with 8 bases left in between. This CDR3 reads CASSLLEGTEAFF. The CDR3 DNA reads TGTGCCAGCAGCTTACTGGAAGGCACTGAAGCTTTCTTT. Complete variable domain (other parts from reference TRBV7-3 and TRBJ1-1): GAGVSQTPSNKVTEKGKYVELRCDPISGHTALYWYRQSLGQGPEFLIYFQGTGAADDSGLPNDRFFAVRPEGSVSTLKIQRTERGDSAVYLCASSLLEGTEAFFGQGTRLTVV.

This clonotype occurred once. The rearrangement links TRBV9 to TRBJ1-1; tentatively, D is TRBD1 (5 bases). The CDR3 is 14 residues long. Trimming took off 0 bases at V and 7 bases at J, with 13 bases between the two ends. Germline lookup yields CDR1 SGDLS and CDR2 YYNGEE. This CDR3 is CASSVAMGQGEAFF. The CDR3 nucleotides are TGTGCCAGCAGCGTAGCTATGGGGCAGGGTGAAGCTTTCTTT.

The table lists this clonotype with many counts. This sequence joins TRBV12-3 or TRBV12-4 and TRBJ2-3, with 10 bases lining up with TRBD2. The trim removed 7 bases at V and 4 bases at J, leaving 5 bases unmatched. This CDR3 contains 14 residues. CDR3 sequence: CASIPSGRADTQYF. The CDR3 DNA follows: TGTGCCAGCATCCCAAGCGGGAGGGCAGATACGCAGTATTTT.

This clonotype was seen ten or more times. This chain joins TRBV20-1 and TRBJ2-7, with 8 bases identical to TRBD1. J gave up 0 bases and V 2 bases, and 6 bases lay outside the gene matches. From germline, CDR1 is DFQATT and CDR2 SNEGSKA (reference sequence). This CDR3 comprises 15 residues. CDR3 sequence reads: CSARNGGQASYEQYF. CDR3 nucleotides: TGCAGTGCTAGAAATGGGGGACAGGCCTCCTACGAGCAGTACTTC.

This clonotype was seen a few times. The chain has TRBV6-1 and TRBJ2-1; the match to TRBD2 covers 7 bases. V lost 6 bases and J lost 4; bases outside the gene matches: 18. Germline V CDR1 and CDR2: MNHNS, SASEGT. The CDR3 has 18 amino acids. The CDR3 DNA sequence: TGTGCCAGCAGCGACGTAGCAAGTGGGAGGGCCGGATACAATGAGCAGTTCTTC. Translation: CASSDVASGRAGYNEQFF.

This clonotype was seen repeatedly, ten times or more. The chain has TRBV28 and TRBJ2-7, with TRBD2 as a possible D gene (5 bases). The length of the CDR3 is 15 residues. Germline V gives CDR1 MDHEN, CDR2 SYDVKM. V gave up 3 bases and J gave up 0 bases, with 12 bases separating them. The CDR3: CASSLPGGRSYEQYF. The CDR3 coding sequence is TGTGCCAGCAGTTTGCCTGGCGGGCGCTCCTACGAGCAGTACTTC.

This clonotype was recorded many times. This CDR3 reads CASRPGHGYEQYF. CDR3 nucleotide sequence: TGTGCCAGCAGGCCGGGACACGGCTACGAGCAGTACTTC. The chain links TRBV6-5 to TRBJ2-7; the D gene is possibly TRBD1 (6 bases). Looked up from germline, CDR1 is MNHEY and CDR2 is SVGAGI. Deletions cut 6 bases from V and 3 bases from J, with 12 bases between. This CDR3 is 13 amino acids long.

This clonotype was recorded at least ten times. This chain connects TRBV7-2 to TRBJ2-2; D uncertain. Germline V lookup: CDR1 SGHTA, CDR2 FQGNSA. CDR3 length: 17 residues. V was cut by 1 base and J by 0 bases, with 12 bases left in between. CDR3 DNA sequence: TGTGCCAGCAGCTTAGAAGTCTACAGAGCGAACACCGGGGAGCTGTTTTTT. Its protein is CASSLEVYRANTGELFF.

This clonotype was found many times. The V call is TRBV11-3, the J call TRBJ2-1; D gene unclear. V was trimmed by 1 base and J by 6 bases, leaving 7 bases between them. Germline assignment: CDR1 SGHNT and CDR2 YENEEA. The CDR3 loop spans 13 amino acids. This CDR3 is CASSLGPFNEQFF. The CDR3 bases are TGTGCCAGCAGCTTAGGGCCTTTCAATGAGCAGTTCTTC. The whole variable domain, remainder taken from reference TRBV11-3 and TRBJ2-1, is EAGVVQSPRYKIIEKKQPVAFWCNPISGHNTLYWYLQNLGQGPELLIRYENEEAVDDSQLPKDRFSAERLKGVDSTLKIQPAELGDSAVYLCASSLGPFNEQFFGPGTRLTVL.

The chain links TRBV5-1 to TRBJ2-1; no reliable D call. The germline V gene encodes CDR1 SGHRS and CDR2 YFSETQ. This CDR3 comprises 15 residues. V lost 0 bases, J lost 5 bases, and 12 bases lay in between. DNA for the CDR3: TGCGCCAGCAGCTTGGGGCTTGGGCCAGACAATGAGCAGTTCTTC. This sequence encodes CASSLGLGPDNEQFF.

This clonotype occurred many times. The CDR3 sequence: CASSQDSRDQPQHF. CDR3 DNA: TGTGCCAGCAGCCAAGATTCGAGGGATCAGCCCCAGCATTTT. J is TRBJ1-5 and V is TRBV4-2, with unresolved D. The CDR3 loop spans 14 amino acids. Trimming cost V 0 bases and J 5 bases, with 8 bases left between them. Germline CDR1 is LGHNA and CDR2 is YNFKEQ.

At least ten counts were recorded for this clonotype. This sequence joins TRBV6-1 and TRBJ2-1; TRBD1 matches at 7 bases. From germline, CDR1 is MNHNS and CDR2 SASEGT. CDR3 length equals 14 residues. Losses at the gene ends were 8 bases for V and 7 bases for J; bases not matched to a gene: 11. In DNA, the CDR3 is TGTGCCAGCGAGGAACCGGGACAGCCGAATGAGCAGTTCTTC. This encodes CASEEPGQPNEQFF.

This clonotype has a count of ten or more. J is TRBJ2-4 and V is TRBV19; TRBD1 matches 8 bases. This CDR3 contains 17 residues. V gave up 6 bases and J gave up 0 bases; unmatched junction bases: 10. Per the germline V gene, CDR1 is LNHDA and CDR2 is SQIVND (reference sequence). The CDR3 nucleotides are TGTGCCAGTAGCCTACCCCAGGGGGCCCTAGCCAAAAACATTCAGTACTTC. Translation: CASSLPQGALAKNIQYF.

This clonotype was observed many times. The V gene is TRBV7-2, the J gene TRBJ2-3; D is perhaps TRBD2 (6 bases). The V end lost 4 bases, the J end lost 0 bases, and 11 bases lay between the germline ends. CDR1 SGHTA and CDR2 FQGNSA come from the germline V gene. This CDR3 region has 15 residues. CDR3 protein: CASSWAGTSTDTQYF. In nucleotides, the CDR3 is TGTGCCAGCAGCTGGGCCGGGACTAGCACAGATACGCAGTATTTT.

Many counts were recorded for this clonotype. CDR3 in amino acids: CSVVGTANTEAFF. CDR3 in DNA: TGCAGCGTTGTTGGGACAGCGAACACTGAAGCTTTCTTT. The chain links TRBV29-1 to TRBJ1-1; 7 bases map to TRBD1. Per germline, CDR1 SQVTM and CDR2 ANQGSEA. This CDR3 region has 13 residues. J lost 1 base, V lost 4 bases, and 3 bases had no gene match.

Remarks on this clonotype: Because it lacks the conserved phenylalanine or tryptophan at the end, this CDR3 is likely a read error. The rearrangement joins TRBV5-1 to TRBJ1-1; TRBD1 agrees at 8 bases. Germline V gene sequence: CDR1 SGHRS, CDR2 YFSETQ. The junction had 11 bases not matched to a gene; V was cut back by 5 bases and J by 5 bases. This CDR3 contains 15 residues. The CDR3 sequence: CASRTTGGPLTEAFS. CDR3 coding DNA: TGCGCCAGCAGAACAACAGGGGGGCCCTTGACTGAAGCTTTCTCT.

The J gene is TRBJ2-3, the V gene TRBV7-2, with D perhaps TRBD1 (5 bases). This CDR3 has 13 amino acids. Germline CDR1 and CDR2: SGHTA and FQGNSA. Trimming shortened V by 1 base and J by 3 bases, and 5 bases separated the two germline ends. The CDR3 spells CASSLGQTDTQYF. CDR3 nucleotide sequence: TGTGCCAGCAGCTTAGGACAGACAGATACGCAGTATTTT.

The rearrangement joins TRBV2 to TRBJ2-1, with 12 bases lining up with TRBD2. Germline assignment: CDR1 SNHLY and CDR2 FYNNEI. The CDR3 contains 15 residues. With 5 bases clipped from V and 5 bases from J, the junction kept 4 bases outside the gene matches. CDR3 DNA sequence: TGTGCCAGCAGTCGACTAGCGGGAGCCCACAATGAGCAGTTCTTC. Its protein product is CASSRLAGAHNEQFF.

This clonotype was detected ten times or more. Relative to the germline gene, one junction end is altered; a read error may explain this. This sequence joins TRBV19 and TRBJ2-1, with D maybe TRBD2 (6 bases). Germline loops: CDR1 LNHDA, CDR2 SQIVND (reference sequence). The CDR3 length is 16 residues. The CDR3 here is CASSISHIAEYSEQFF. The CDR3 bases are TGTGCCAGTAGTATATCCCATATAGCGGAGTACAGTGAGCAGTTCTTC.

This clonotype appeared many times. The CDR3 reads CASSLGNSGTYNEQFF. The CDR3 DNA sequence: TGCGCCAGCAGCTTGGGAAATAGCGGAACCTACAATGAGCAGTTCTTC. The rearrangement links TRBV5-1 to TRBJ2-1, with D possibly TRBD2 on 6 matching bases. This CDR3 has 16 amino acids. Germline-derived CDR1 and CDR2 are SGHRS and YFSETQ. V was pared by 0 bases and J by 2 bases, with 12 bases between.

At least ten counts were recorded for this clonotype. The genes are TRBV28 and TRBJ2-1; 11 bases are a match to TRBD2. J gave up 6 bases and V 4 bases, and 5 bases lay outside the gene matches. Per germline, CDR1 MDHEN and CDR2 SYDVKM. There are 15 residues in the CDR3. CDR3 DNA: TGTGCCAGCAGTTCTACTAGCGGGAGTAGCAATGAGCAGTTCTTC. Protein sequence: CASSSTSGSSNEQFF.

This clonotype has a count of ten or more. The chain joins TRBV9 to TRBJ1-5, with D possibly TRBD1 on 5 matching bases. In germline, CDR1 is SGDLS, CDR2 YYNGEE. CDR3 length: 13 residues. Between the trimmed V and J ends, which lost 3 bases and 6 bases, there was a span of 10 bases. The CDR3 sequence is CASSARQGQPQHF. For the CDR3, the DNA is TGTGCCAGCAGCGCGCGCCAGGGTCAGCCCCAGCATTTT.

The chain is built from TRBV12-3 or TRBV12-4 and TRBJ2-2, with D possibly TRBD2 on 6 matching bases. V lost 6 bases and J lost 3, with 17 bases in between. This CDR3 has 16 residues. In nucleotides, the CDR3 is TGTGCCAGCAGCCCCGCGGGGAGAGGTGACACCGGGGAGCTGTTTTTT. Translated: CASSPAGRGDTGELFF.

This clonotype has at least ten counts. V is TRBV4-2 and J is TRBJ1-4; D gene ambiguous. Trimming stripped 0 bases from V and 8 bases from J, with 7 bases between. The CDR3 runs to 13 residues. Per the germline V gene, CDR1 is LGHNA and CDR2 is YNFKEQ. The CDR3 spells CASSQDQEEKLFF. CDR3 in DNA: TGTGCCAGCAGCCAAGACCAGGAAGAAAAACTGTTTTTT.

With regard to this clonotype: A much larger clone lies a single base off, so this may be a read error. The CDR3 loop is CASGPTPVTVTGGNEQFF. CDR3 bases: TGTGCCAGCGGCCCAACCCCGGTCACCGTGACAGGGGGTAATGAGCAGTTCTTC. The rearrangement uses TRBV3-1 and TRBJ2-1, with TRBD1 matching over 9 bases. This CDR3 has 18 amino acids. Trimming removed 8 bases from V and 7 bases from J; junction bases left unmatched: 21. Germline CDR1 LGHDT, CDR2 YNNKEL (reference sequence).

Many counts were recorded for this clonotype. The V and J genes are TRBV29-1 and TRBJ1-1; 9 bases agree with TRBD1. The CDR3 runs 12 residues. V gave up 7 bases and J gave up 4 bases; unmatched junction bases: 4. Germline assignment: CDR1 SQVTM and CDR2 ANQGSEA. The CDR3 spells CSAEDRGTEAFF. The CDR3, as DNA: TGCAGCGCAGAGGACAGGGGCACTGAAGCTTTCTTT.